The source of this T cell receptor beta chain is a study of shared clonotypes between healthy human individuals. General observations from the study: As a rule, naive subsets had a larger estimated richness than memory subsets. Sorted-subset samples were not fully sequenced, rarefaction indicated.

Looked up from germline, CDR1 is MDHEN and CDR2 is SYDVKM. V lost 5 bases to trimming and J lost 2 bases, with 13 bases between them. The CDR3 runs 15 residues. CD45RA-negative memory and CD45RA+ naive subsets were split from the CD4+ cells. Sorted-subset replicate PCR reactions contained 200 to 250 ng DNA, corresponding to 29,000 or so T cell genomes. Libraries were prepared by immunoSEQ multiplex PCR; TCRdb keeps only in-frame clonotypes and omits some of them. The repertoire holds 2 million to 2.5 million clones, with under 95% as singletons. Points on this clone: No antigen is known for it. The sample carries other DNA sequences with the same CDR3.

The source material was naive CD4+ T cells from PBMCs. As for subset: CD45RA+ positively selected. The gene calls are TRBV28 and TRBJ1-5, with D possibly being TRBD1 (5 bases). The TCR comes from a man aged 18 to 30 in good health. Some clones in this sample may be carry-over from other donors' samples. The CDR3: CASSLGRGRNQPQHF. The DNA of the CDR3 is TGTGCCAGCAGTCTGGGCCGGGGCCGCAATCAGCCCCAGCATTTT. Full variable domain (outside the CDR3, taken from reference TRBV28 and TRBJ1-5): DVKVTQSSRYLVKRTGEKVFLECVQDMDHENMFWYRQDPGLGLRLIYFSYDVKMKEKGDIPEGYSVSREKKERFSLILESASTNQTSMYLCASSLGRGRNQPQHFGDGTRLSIL.